This T cell receptor (beta chain) was found in a study of OX40 agonist ivuxolimab in advanced cancers. Across the whole study: Ivuxolimab, an antibody acting as an agonist of OX40 (CD134), was used to treat patients. Study-level results: Determination of antigen specificity was not performed for the expanded peripheral T cells. Nonresponders, in some cases, also had low normalized T-cell clonal expansion.

For this clone: Its antigen remains unknown.

The CDR3 consists of 16 residues. Trimming shortened V by 1 base and J by 8 bases, and 18 bases separated the two germline ends. Germline CDR1 LGHNA, CDR2 YNFKEQ. Some clones are missing from TCRdb's copy, which holds only in-frame ones; the method was immunoSEQ multiplex PCR. The repertoire holds about 73,000 clones, with 75% to 95% as singletons. This TCR derives from an adult with an advanced solid tumor such as melanoma, head and neck, liver or kidney cancer. The source material was CD4+ or CD8+ T cells sorted from blood, sampled in a trial of the OX40 agonist ivuxolimab. The chain carries TRBV4-2 and TRBJ1-5, with D perhaps TRBD1 (6 bases). The CDR3 DNA reads TGTGCCAGCAGCCAAGGTCTCGCGGGGGCTGGAGAGCCCCAGCATTTT. Amino acids: CASSQGLAGAGEPQHF.